Listed below are T cell receptor beta chains from one sample, sequenced in a study of monozygotic twins with inflammatory bowel disease. TCRdb re-called the 5' RACE reads; every CDR3 protein appears as one record, without DNA. Recorded here are a few hundred thousand distinct CDR3 sequences; the top ten clones represent around 1.5%. Specimen: blood. Receptors originate from a human donor with ulcerative colitis or Crohn's disease, or a healthy co-twin of an affected twin (not recorded which). CDR3s include the opening cysteine and the closing phenylalanine or tryptophan. The size field is filled for only some rows; it gives once, few, many or a size class.

CDR3 length	clone size	V gene	J gene	CDR3 protein
15	.	TRBV11-2	TRBJ2-2	CASSLAGRNTGELFF
15	.	TRBV5-5	TRBJ1-3	CASSLVGTERNTIYF
16	.	TRBV10-3	TRBJ1-1	CAISEEGAIWNTEAFF
13	.	TRBV12-3/TRBV12-4	TRBJ2-3	CASSPYRTDTQYF
16	.	TRBV12-3/TRBV12-4	TRBJ2-5	CASSDWGQGVGETQYF
15	.	TRBV3-1	TRBJ1-4	CASSLPGTKNEELFF
12	.	TRBV12-3/TRBV12-4	TRBJ2-3	CASSLGQPQQYF
16	.	TRBV12-3/TRBV12-4	TRBJ1-1	CASSPHPGQGRTEAFF
14	.	TRBV14	TRBJ2-1	CASSPRVSLNKQFF
18	.	TRBV12-3/TRBV12-4	TRBJ1-4	CASTLGTASGLTNEKLFF
12	.	TRBV12-3/TRBV12-4	TRBJ2-1	CASSFWGNEQFF
15	.	TRBV5-6	TRBJ1-4	CASSLGLGQNEKLFF
13	medium-sized	TRBV5-1	TRBJ2-4	CASSLGGGNIQYF
11	.	TRBV20-1	TRBJ2-7	CSAGTLYEQYF
13	.	TRBV25-1	TRBJ2-1	CASTLGGYNEQFF
14	.	TRBV7-8	TRBJ1-5	CASSLGIGSQPQHF
15	.	TRBV7-2	TRBJ1-2	CASSLGWTGGDGYTF
14	.	TRBV28	TRBJ2-2	CASLRGLDTGELFF
17	.	TRBV20-1	TRBJ1-5	CSARGQGGLFRNQPQHF
16	.	TRBV3-1	TRBJ2-7	CASSPRGGRSSYEQYF
16	.	TRBV20-1	TRBJ1-1	CSASYRRQYLNAEAFF
14	.	TRBV27	TRBJ2-2	CASSLLQGTGELFF
15	.	TRBV18	TRBJ1-3	CASSPPANSGNTIYF
16	.	TRBV5-1	TRBJ2-2	CASSFGQGVYTGELFF
14	.	TRBV5-1	TRBJ2-2	CASSLSSGAGELFF
17	.	TRBV5-1	TRBJ2-3	CASTNMGNRVFTDTQYF
14	.	TRBV10-3	TRBJ2-5	CATSDGTAFQTQYF
11	.	TRBV7-8	TRBJ2-1	CAVSSYNEQFF
15	.	TRBV2	TRBJ1-1	CASRAWGGGNTEAFF
16	.	TRBV12-3/TRBV12-4	TRBJ1-2	CASSPTGQGGKNGYTF
15	.	TRBV7-2	TRBJ2-4	CASSLSSMAKNIQYF
14	.	TRBV20-1	TRBJ2-2	CSAKLQGQAGELFF
15	.	TRBV20-1	TRBJ1-2	CSAASGTGRSGGYTF
14	.	TRBV2	TRBJ2-1	CASTGGLAYNEQFF
15	.	TRBV12-3/TRBV12-4	TRBJ1-1	CASSPDRGLEIEAFF
13	.	TRBV18	TRBJ2-1	CASSGAPGDEQFF
15	.	TRBV27	TRBJ2-1	CASTSGWGIENEQFF
14	.	TRBV24-1	TRBJ2-7	CATSDPKDRYEQYF
16	.	TRBV12-3/TRBV12-4	TRBJ2-1	CASSLGGGFSYNEQFF
14	.	TRBV10-3	TRBJ1-1	CAISDPGGATEAFF
16	.	TRBV5-1	TRBJ2-7	CASSWTGTGGSYEQYF
13	.	TRBV7-2	TRBJ1-1	CASSLGAHTEAFF
17	.	TRBV18	TRBJ2-5	CASSPRDRGNYQETQYF
13	.	TRBV6-5	TRBJ1-5	CASSYDSGQPQHF
14	.	TRBV2	TRBJ1-5	CASTLRTENQPQHF
16	.	TRBV25-1	TRBJ2-2	CASSEFPGRNTGELFF
15	.	TRBV19	TRBJ2-1	CASSITDSSYNEQFF
15	.	TRBV7-8	TRBJ1-1	CASSLDGNPNTEAFF
14	.	TRBV6-5	TRBJ1-4	CASSYSDRTGKLFF
14	.	TRBV24-1	TRBJ2-1	CATSDSGGIDEQFF
14	.	TRBV2	TRBJ1-1	CASSGANMNTEAFF